Detailed here is one T cell receptor (beta chain). The antigen remains unidentified. The germline V gene encodes CDR1 KGHSH and CDR2 LQKENI. V shed 6 bases, J shed 7 bases, and the junction held 7 bases outside the gene matches. The CDR3 totals 13 residues. This entry comes from a study of cytomegalovirus exposure and HLA in healthy donors. Study results and limitations: In vitro work confirmed that three CMV-associated chains recognize CMV antigens.

TCRdb keeps only in-frame clones here, not all; method: immunoSEQ multiplex PCR. The data show 200,000 to 250,000 clones, almost 90% seen once. This TCR came from a woman between 18 and 30 years old in good health and CMV-seronegative. Sample: PBMCs. The rearrangement uses TRBV18 and TRBJ1-2; 8 bases line up with TRBD1. The CDR3, as DNA: TGTGCCAGCTCTTGGGACAGGATAACTGGCTACACCTTC. Residues: CASSWDRITGYTF.